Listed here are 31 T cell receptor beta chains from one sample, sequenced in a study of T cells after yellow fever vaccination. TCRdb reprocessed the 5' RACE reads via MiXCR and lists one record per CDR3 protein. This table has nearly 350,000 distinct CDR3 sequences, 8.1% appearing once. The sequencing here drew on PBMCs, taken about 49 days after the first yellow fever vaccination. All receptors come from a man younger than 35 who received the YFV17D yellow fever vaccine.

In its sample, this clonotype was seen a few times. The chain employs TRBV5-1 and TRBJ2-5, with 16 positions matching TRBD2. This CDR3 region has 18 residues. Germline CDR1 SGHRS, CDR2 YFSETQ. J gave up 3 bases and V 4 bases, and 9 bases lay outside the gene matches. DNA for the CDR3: TGCGCCAGCAGCCCTGGGACTAGCGGGGGGGGATATGAAGAGACCCAGTACTTC. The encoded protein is CASSPGTSGGGYEETQYF.

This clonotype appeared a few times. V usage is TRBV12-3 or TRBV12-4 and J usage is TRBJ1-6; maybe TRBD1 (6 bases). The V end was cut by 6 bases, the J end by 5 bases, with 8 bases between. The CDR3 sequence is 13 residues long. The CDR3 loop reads CASSWDNNSPLHF. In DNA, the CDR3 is TGTGCCAGCAGCTGGGACAATAATTCACCCCTCCACTTT.

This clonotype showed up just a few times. The CDR3 spells CSARQGAYEQYF. The CDR3, as DNA: TGCAGTGCTAGACAGGGGGCCTACGAGCAGTACTTC. The chain recombines TRBV20-1 with TRBJ2-7, with TRBD1 matching 7 bases. Germline V gene lookup returns CDR1 DFQATT and CDR2 SNEGSKA (reference sequence). V was clipped by 2 bases and J by 2 bases; unmatched bases: 0. CDR3 length: 12 residues.

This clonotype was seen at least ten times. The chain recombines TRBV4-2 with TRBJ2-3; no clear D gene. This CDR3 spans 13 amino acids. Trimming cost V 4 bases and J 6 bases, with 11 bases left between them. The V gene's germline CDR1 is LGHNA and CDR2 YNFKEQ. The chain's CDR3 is CASSPTLSDTQYF. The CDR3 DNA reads TGTGCCAGCAGCCCCACCCTTTCGGATACGCAGTATTTT.

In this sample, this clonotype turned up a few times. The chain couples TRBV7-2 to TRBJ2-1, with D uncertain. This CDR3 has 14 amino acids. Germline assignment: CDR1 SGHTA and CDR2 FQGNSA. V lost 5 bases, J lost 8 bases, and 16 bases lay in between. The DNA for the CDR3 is TGTGCCAGCAGCCCCCCGGGCTTAGGCTATGAGCAGTTCTTC. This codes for CASSPPGLGYEQFF.

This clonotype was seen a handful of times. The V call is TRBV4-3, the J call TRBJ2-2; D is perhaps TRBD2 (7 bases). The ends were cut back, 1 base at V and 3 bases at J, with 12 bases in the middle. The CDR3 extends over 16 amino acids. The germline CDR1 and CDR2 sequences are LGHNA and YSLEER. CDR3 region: CASSQGEGGYTGELFF. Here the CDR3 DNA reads TGCGCCAGCAGCCAAGGGGAGGGGGGTTACACCGGGGAGCTGTTTTTT.

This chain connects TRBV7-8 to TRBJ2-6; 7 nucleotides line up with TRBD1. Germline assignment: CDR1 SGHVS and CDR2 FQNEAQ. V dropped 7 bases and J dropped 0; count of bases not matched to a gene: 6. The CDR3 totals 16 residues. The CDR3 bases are TGTGCCAGCATCGAGGGGGCCCTCTCTGGGGCCAACGTCCTGACTTTC. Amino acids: CASIEGALSGANVLTF. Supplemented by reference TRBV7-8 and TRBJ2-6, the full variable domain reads GAGVSQSPRYKVAKRGQDVALRCDPISGHVSLFWYQQALGQGPEFLTYFQNEAQLDKSGLPSDRFFAERPEGSVSTLKIQRTQQEDSAVYLCASIEGALSGANVLTFGAGSRLTVL.

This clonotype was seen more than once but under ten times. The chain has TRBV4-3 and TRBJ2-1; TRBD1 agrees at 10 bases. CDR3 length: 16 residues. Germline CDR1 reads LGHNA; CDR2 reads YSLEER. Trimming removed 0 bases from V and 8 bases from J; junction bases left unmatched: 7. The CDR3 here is CASSQDRTGGFDEQFF. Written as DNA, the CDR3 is TGCGCCAGCAGCCAAGATCGGACAGGGGGTTTTGATGAGCAGTTCTTC.

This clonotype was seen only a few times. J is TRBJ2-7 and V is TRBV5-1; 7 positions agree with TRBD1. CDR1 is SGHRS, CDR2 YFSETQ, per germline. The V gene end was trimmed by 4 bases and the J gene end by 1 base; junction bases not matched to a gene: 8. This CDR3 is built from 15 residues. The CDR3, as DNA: TGCGCCAGCAGCCCGACAGGGCGACCTTCCTACGAGCAGTACTTC. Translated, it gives CASSPTGRPSYEQYF.

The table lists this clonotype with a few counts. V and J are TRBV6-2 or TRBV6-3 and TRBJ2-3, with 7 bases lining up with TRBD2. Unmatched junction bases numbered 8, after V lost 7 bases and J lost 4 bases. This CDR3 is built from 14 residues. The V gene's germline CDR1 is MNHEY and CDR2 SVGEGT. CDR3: CASTGWGGADTQYF. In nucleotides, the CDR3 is TGTGCCAGCACCGGCTGGGGGGGGGCAGATACGCAGTATTTT.

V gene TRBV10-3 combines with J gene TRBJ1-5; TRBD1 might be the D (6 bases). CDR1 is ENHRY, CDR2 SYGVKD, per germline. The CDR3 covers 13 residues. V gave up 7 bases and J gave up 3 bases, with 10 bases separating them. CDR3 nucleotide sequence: TGTGCCATCAAGGGGACATACAATCAGCCCCAGCATTTT. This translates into CAIKGTYNQPQHF.

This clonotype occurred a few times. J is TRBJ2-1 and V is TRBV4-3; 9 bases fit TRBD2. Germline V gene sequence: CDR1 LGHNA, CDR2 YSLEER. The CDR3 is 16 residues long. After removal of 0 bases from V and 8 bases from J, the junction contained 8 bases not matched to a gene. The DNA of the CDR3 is TGCGCCAGCAGCCAAGAACTCGGCGGGGGGGCTGATGAGCAGTTCTTC. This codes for CASSQELGGGADEQFF.

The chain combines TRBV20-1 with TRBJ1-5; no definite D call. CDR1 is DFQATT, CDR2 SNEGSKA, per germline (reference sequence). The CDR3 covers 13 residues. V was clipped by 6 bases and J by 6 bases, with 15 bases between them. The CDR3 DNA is TGCAGTGCAGTACCCCGGTTCCCTCAGCCCCAGCATTTT. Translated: CSAVPRFPQPQHF.

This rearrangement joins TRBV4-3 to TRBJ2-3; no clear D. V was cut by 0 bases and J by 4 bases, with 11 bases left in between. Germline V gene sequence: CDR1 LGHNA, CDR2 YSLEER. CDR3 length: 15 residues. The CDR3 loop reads CASSQDRRRPDTQYF. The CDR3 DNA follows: TGCGCCAGCAGCCAAGACCGACGCCGCCCAGATACGCAGTATTTT.

DNA of the CDR3: TGTGCCAGCTGGGGGTCAGGAGGCCGCTCTGGAAACACCATATATTTT. Its protein product is CASWGSGGRSGNTIYF. This rearrangement joins TRBV7-9 to TRBJ1-3; TRBD1 might be the D (5 bases). Germline CDR1 and CDR2: SEHNR and FQNEAQ (reference sequence). V lost 8 bases, J lost 0 bases, and 17 bases lay in between. The CDR3 length is 16 residues.

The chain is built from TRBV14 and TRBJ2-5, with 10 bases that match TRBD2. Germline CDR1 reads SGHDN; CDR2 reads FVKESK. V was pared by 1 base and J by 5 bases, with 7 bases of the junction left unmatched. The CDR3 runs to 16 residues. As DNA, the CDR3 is TGTGCCAGCAGCCAAGGAACTAGCGGGGCCAGGGAGACCCAGTACTTC. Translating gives CASSQGTSGARETQYF.

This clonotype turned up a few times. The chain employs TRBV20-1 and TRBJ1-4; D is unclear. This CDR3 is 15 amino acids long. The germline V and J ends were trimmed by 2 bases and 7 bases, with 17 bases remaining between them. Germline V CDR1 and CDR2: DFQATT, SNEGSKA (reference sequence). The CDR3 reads CSARSVADAAEKLFF. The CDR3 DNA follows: TGCAGTGCTAGATCAGTGGCCGACGCGGCTGAAAAACTGTTTTTT.

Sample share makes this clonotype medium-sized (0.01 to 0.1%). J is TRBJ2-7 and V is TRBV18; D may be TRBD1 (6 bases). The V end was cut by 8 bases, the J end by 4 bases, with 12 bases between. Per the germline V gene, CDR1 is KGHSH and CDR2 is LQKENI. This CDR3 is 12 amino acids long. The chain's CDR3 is CASSPDSYEQYF. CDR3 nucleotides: TGTGCCAGCAGCCCGGACAGTTACGAGCAGTACTTC.

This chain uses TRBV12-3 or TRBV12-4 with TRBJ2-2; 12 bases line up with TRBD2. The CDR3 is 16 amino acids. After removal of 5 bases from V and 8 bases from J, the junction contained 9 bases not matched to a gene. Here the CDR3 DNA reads TGTGCCAGCAGTCTCGGACTAGCGGGACCGAGGGGGGAGCTGTTTTTT. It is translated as CASSLGLAGPRGELFF.

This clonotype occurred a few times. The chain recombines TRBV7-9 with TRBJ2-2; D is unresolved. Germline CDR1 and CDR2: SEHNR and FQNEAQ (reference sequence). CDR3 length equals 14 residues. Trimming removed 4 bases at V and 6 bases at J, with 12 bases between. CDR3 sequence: CASSSSERAGELFF. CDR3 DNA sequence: TGTGCCAGCAGCTCCTCGGAGAGAGCCGGGGAGCTGTTTTTT.

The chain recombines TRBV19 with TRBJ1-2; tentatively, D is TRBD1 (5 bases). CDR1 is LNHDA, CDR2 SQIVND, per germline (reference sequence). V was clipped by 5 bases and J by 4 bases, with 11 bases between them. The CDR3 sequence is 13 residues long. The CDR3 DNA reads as TGTGCCAGTAGTGTTACGGGGCCCTATGGCTACACCTTC. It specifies CASSVTGPYGYTF.

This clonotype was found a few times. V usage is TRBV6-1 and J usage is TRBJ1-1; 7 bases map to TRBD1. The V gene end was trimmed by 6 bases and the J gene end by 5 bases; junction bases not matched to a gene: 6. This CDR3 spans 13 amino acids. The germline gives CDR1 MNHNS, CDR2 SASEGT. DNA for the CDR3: TGTGCCAGCAGGTTCAGGGGGAGGACTGAAGCTTTCTTT. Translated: CASRFRGRTEAFF.

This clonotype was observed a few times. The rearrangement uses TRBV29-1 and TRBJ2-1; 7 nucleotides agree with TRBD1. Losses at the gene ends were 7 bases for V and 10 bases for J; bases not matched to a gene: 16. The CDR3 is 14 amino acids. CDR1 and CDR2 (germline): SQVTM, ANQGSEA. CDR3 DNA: TGCAGCGCCACCTCGTTAACAGGGGATCAGGAGCAGTTCTTC. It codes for CSATSLTGDQEQFF.

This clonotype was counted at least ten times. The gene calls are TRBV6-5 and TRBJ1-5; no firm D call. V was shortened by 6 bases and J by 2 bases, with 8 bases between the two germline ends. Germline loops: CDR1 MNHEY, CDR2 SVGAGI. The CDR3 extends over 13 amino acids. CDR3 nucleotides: TGTGCCAGCAGCCACTGGGGCAATCAGCCCCAGCATTTT. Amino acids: CASSHWGNQPQHF.

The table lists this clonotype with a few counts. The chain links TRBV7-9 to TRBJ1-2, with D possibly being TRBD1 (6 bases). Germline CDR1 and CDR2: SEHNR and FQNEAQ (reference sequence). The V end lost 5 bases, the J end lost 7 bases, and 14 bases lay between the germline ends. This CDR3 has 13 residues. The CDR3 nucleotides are TGTGCCAGCAGCAGGGGGGGGGACGGTGGCTACACCTTC. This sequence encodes CASSRGGDGGYTF.

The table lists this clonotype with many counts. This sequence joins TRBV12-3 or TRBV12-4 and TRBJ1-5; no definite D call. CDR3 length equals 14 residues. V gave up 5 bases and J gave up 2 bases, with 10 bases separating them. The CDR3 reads CASSDTAGNQPQHF. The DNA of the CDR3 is TGTGCCAGCAGTGACACAGCAGGCAATCAGCCCCAGCATTTT.

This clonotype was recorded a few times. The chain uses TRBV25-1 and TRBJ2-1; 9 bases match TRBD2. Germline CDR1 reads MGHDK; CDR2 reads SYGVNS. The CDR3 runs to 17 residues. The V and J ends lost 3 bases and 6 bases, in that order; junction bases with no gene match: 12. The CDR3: CASSDSPFAGGGNEQFF. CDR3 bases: TGTGCCAGCAGTGATAGCCCCTTTGCGGGGGGGGGCAATGAGCAGTTCTTC.

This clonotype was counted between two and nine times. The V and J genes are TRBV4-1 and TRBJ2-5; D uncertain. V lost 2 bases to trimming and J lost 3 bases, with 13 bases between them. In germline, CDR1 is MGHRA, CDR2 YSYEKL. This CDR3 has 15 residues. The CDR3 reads CASSQWSGSEETQYF. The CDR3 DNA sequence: TGCGCCAGCAGCCAATGGTCAGGCAGCGAAGAGACCCAGTACTTC.

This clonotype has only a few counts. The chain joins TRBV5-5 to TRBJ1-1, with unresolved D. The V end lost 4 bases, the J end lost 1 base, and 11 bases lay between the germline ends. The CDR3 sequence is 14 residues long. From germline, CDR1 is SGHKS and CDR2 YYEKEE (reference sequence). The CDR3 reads CASSGGPENTEAFF. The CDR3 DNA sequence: TGTGCCAGCAGCGGAGGTCCGGAGAACACTGAAGCTTTCTTT.

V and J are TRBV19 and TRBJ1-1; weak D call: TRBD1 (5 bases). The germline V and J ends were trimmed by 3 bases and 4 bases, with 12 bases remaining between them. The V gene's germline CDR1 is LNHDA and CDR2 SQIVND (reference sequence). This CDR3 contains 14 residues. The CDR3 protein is CASSIGTHGTEAFF. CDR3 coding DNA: TGTGCCAGTAGTATTGGGACTCATGGCACTGAAGCTTTCTTT.

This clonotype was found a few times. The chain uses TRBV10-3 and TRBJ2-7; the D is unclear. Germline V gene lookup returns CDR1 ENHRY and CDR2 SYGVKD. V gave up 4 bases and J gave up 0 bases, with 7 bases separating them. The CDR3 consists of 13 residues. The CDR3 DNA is TGTGCCATCAGTGGGGAACCCTCCTACGAGCAGTACGTC. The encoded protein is CAISGEPSYEQYV.